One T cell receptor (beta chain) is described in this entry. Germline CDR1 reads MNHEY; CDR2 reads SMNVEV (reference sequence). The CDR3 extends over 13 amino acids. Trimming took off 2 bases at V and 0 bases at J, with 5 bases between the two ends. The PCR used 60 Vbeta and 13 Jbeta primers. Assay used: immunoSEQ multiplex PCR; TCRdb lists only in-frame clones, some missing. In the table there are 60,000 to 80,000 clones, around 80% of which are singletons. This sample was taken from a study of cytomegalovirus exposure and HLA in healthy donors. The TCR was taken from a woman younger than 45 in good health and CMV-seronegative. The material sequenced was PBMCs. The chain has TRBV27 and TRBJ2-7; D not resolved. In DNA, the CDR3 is TGTGCCAGCAGTTTAGGGCACTCCTACGAGCAGTACTTC. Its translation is CASSLGHSYEQYF.